The next 30 T cell receptor beta chains were all read from a single sample in a study of blood T cells in healthy people across ages (dated by TCRdb to the mid-2010s). The library was prepared using 5' RACE. Sequencing instrument: Illumina HiSeq 2500. A second roughly 6 to 11 cycle PCR used a sample-barcoded 5' primer and a J-beta primer mix. TCRdb reprocessing: public reads trimmed at Q25 with fastp, clones called with MiXCR, in-frame beta chains kept. Rows with one shared CDR3 protein collapse into an entry with the most common genes and DNA. The sample records about 900,000 distinct CDR3 sequences, around 68% of which are singletons. Of the sample, about 30% falls within the top ten clones. Sequences were obtained from blood. These receptor sequences come from a man aged 25-40 years in good health.

This chain uses TRBV15 with TRBJ2-3, with a weak D call TRBD1 (6 bases). In germline, CDR1 is LNHNV, CDR2 YYDKDF (reference sequence). The CDR3 has 16 residues. Trimming left V 4 bases short and J 2 bases short, with 16 bases between. CDR3 residues: CATSKFPGDSTDTQYF. The CDR3 bases are TGTGCCACCAGCAAGTTTCCAGGGGATTCCACAGATACGCAGTATTTT.

About this clonotype: The germline gene is not matched at one end of the junction; a read error may be the cause. This rearrangement joins TRBV4-2 to TRBJ2-5; 7 nucleotides align to TRBD1. The DNA matches TRBJ2-7 better at its end, which makes the J call doubtful. The CDR3 sequence is 16 residues long. Germline values: CDR1 LGHNA, CDR2 YNFKEQ. CDR3 bases: TGTGCCGGCAGCCAAGAAGAGGGGGCAGGGTCCTACGAGCAGTACTTC. The encoded protein is CAGSQEEGAGSYEQYF.

The chain links TRBV29-1 to TRBJ2-5; D gene uncertain. Germline V CDR1 and CDR2: SQVTM, ANQGSEA. V shed 7 bases and J shed 4 bases, with 16 bases lying between them. The CDR3 contains 13 residues. The CDR3: CSAESLEPETQYF. The CDR3 region has the DNA TGCAGCGCCGAATCCCTTGAACCAGAGACCCAGTACTTC.

This sequence joins TRBV11-2 and TRBJ2-7, with 8 bases identical to TRBD1. This CDR3 has 14 residues. J lost 4 bases, V lost 5 bases, and 7 bases had no gene match. Germline CDR1 reads SGHAT; CDR2 reads FQNNGV. The CDR3 bases are TGTGCCAGCAGCACTACGGACAGGGCATACGAGCAGTACTTC. It yields the protein CASSTTDRAYEQYF.

The gene calls are TRBV7-3 and TRBJ2-1; no clear D gene. V dropped 1 base and J dropped 5 bases, with 6 bases sitting between them. The CDR3 runs 13 residues. Germline CDR1 is SGHTA and CDR2 is FQGTGA. CDR3 sequence (DNA): TGTGCCAGCAGCTTAAACTCGGACAATGAGCAGTTCTTC. This sequence encodes CASSLNSDNEQFF.

CDR3 in DNA: TGTGCCAGCAGTCCCACAGGGGGCTTTTGGGACACTGAAGCTTTCTTT. It codes for CASSPTGGFWDTEAFF. The chain combines TRBV12-3 or TRBV12-4 with TRBJ1-1; 9 bases map to TRBD1. The CDR3 runs to 16 residues. The trim removed 5 bases at V and 3 bases at J, leaving 10 bases unmatched.

CDR3 nucleotide sequence: TGTGCCAGCTCACCACCGGTTGGTCAACCGCAGTATTTT. Translated: CASSPPVGQPQYF. The gene calls are TRBV18 and TRBJ2-3, with D unclear. Germline loops: CDR1 KGHSH, CDR2 LQKENI. The CDR3 has 13 amino acids. V lost 0 bases, J lost 10 bases, and 11 bases lay in between.

The J gene is TRBJ2-5, the V gene TRBV7-9; perhaps TRBD2 as D (5 bases). The length of the CDR3 is 10 residues. Germline CDR1 SEHNR, CDR2 FQNEAQ (reference sequence). Trimming stripped 8 bases from V and 11 bases from J, with 12 bases between. The CDR3 spells CASSDGVQYF. CDR3 DNA sequence: TGTGCCAGCTCCGACGGGGTGCAGTACTTC.

The gene calls are TRBV20-1 and TRBJ2-1, with TRBD1 matching over 8 bases. V trimming: 5 bases; J trimming: 4 bases; junction bases outside the gene matches: 4. The CDR3 has 13 residues. Per the germline V gene, CDR1 is DFQATT and CDR2 is SNEGSKA (reference sequence). Here the CDR3 reads CSAQTGVYNEQFF. In DNA, the CDR3 is TGCAGTGCTCAGACAGGGGTTTACAATGAGCAGTTCTTC.

The chain couples TRBV6-6 to TRBJ1-4; possible D gene TRBD1, 5 bases. This CDR3 region has 13 residues. V lost 8 bases to trimming and J lost 5 bases, with 12 bases between them. The V gene's germline CDR1 is MNHNY and CDR2 SVGAGI (reference sequence). The CDR3 sequence: CASRGGRNEKLFF. The CDR3 DNA follows: TGTGCCAGCCGGGGGGGAAGAAATGAAAAACTGTTTTTT.

This clonotype was seen more than once but under ten times. The chain's CDR3 is CASSQDASGGAVGTDTQYF. The CDR3 DNA follows: TGTGCCAGCAGCCAAGATGCCAGCGGGGGGGCGGTAGGCACAGATACGCAGTATTTT. The V call is TRBV4-2, the J call TRBJ2-3; 10 bases map to TRBD2. Germline V gene data show CDR1 as LGHNA and CDR2 as YNFKEQ. The junction had 10 bases not matched to a gene; V was cut back by 0 bases and J by 1 base. The CDR3 runs 19 residues.

In regard to this clonotype: One end of the junction does not line up with germline, which may come from a read error. The chain combines TRBV11-2 with TRBJ1-1; D gene unclear. The length of the CDR3 is 13 residues. Germline assignment: CDR1 SGHAT and CDR2 FQNNGV. The CDR3 protein is CASSLGRNTKAFF. In DNA form, the CDR3 reads TGTGCCAGCAGCTTAGGTCGTAACACTAAAGCTTTCTTT.

The chain carries TRBV20-1 and TRBJ2-1; 13 bases agree with TRBD2. V lost 0 bases, J lost 0 bases, and 8 bases stayed unmatched. Germline CDR1 reads DFQATT; CDR2 reads SNEGSKA (reference sequence). There are 19 residues in the CDR3. The CDR3, as DNA: TGCAGTGCTAGAGACCTCCAGGGACTAGCGGGGAGCTCCTACAATGAGCAGTTCTTC. The encoded protein is CSARDLQGLAGSSYNEQFF.

The V and J genes are TRBV20-1 and TRBJ1-2; D gene unclear. The CDR3 is 16 amino acids. Germline V CDR1 and CDR2: DFQATT, SNEGSKA (reference sequence). Trimming took off 2 bases at V and 4 bases at J, with 20 bases between the two ends. The CDR3 reads CSARPSDVVTSYGYTF. CDR3 nucleotides: TGCAGTGCTAGACCCTCCGATGTGGTGACCTCCTATGGCTACACCTTC.

The chain couples TRBV20-1 to TRBJ2-5; 8 positions agree with TRBD2. With the DNA end fitting TRBJ2-7 better, the J assignment may be wrong. CDR3 length equals 13 residues. Germline V lookup: CDR1 DFQATT, CDR2 SNEGSKA (reference sequence). The CDR3 spells CSAYWTSRGEQYF. CDR3 nucleotides: TGCAGTGCTTATTGGACTAGCAGGGGCGAGCAGTACTTC.

V gene TRBV5-6 combines with J gene TRBJ1-1; tentative D call: TRBD1 (6 bases). This CDR3 has 15 residues. Trimming removed 0 bases at V and 5 bases at J, with 14 bases between. Germline V gene sequence: CDR1 SGHDT, CDR2 YYEEEE. The chain's CDR3 is CASSLAQGRGTEAFF. The CDR3 DNA sequence: TGTGCCAGCAGCTTGGCCCAGGGGAGGGGGACTGAAGCTTTCTTT.

This sequence joins TRBV3-1 and TRBJ2-4; TRBD2 agrees at 9 bases. V shed 0 bases, J shed 13 bases, and the junction held 13 bases outside the gene matches. This CDR3 has 16 residues. Germline values: CDR1 LGHDT, CDR2 YNNKEL (reference sequence). The CDR3 protein is CASSQDLAGGLREQYF. As DNA, the CDR3 is TGTGCCAGCAGCCAAGATCTGGCGGGGGGGCTTCGGGAGCAGTACTTC.

The rearrangement links TRBV13 to TRBJ1-4; D not certain. This CDR3 is 14 amino acids long. CDR1 PRHDT and CDR2 FYEKMQ come from the germline V gene (reference sequence). V lost 4 bases to trimming and J lost 8 bases, with 14 bases between them. DNA for the CDR3: TGTGCCAGCAGCTCCACCCGGGTTCGGGAAAAACTGTTTTTT. Translated, it gives CASSSTRVREKLFF. Together with reference TRBV13 and TRBJ1-4, the CDR3 gives the full variable domain: AAGVIQSPRHLIKEKRETATLKCYPIPRHDTVYWYQQGPGQDPQFLISFYEKMQSDKGSIPDRFSAQQFSDYHSELNMSSLELGDSALYFCASSSTRVREKLFFGSGTQLSVL.

This rearrangement joins TRBV13 to TRBJ2-1; 10 bases are shared with TRBD2. CDR3 length: 14 amino acids. Germline V gives CDR1 PRHDT, CDR2 FYEKMQ (reference sequence). Trimming at V came to 4 bases and at J to 7 bases, leaving 4 bases not matched to a gene. The CDR3 loop is CASSWGLALNEQFF. The CDR3, as DNA: TGTGCCAGCAGCTGGGGACTAGCGCTTAATGAGCAGTTCTTC.

This clonotype was observed once. This chain links TRBV3-1 with TRBJ2-3; 12 bases line up with TRBD2. V trimming: 4 bases; J trimming: 2 bases; junction bases outside the gene matches: 10. The CDR3 sequence is 18 residues long. Per the germline V gene, CDR1 is LGHDT and CDR2 is YNNKEL (reference sequence). DNA for the CDR3: TGTGCCAGCAGCCGAGCAACCGGACTAGCGGGGATCACAGATACGCAGTATTTT. This codes for CASSRATGLAGITDTQYF.

The CDR3 reads CASSPEAGGAYEAFF. CDR3 bases: TGTGCCAGCAGCCCAGAGGCAGGGGGCGCATATGAAGCTTTCTTT. The chain recombines TRBV4-2 with TRBJ1-1; 8 bases agree with TRBD1. This CDR3 has 15 amino acids. The J segment lost 7 bases and the V segment lost 4 bases, leaving 11 bases of the junction unmatched. Per the germline V gene, CDR1 is LGHNA and CDR2 is YNFKEQ.

The genes are TRBV5-1 and TRBJ2-1; 16 nucleotides line up with TRBD2. Germline CDR1 is SGHRS and CDR2 is YFSETQ. J was trimmed by 4 bases and V by 4 bases; bases with no gene match: 14. The length of the CDR3 is 20 residues. This CDR3 reads CASSPEGLAGGQGGYNEQFF. CDR3 nucleotides: TGCGCCAGCAGCCCGGAGGGACTAGCGGGGGGGCAGGGAGGGTACAATGAGCAGTTCTTC.

V is TRBV5-1 and J is TRBJ2-7; the D gene is possibly TRBD1 (5 bases). CDR1 and CDR2 from the germline V gene are SGHRS and YFSETQ. The germline V and J ends were trimmed by 4 bases and 0 bases, with 11 bases remaining between them. The CDR3 runs 14 residues. The CDR3: CASSPRTTSYEQYF. The CDR3 coding sequence is TGCGCCAGCAGCCCCCGGACAACCTCCTACGAGCAGTACTTC.

V gene TRBV5-1 combines with J gene TRBJ2-7; 10 bases agree with TRBD2. Germline V gene sequence: CDR1 SGHRS, CDR2 YFSETQ. This CDR3 spans 19 amino acids. V trimming: 1 base; J trimming: 1 base; junction bases outside the gene matches: 14. CDR3 bases: TGCGCCAGCAGCTTGCTAGCGGGGGCCTTCCCCAAACTATCCTACGAGCAGTACTTC. This translates into CASSLLAGAFPKLSYEQYF.

CDR3 sequence (DNA): TGTGCCAGCAGCTACCGGATTCAGGTCGGAAACTACGAGCAGTACTTC. This translates into CASSYRIQVGNYEQYF. The chain has TRBV21-1 and TRBJ2-5. Judging by the DNA end, TRBJ2-7 fits better; the J call may be wrong. TRBV21-1 is deemed a pseudogene. CDR3 size: 16 residues.

The J gene is TRBJ2-7, the V gene TRBV9, with unresolved D. The CDR3 sequence is 12 residues long. Trimming removed 0 bases at V and 9 bases at J, with 10 bases between. The germline CDR1 and CDR2 sequences are SGDLS and YYNGEE. In DNA, the CDR3 is TGTGCCAGCAGCGTAGACGGGCGAAGGCAGTACTTC. Translation: CASSVDGRRQYF. Complete variable domain (other parts from reference TRBV9 and TRBJ2-7): DSGVTQTPKHLITATGQRVTLRCSPRSGDLSVYWYQQSLDQGLQFLIQYYNGEERAKGNILERFSAQQFPDLHSELNLSSLELGDSALYFCASSVDGRRQYFGPGTRLTVT.

The rearrangement joins TRBV6-2 or TRBV6-3 to TRBJ1-2; D not resolved. V shed 5 bases and J shed 5 bases, with 9 bases lying between them. The germline V gene has CDR1 MNHEY and CDR2 SVGEGT. This CDR3 is built from 12 residues. CDR3 sequence reads: CASSLLRYGYTF. DNA for the CDR3: TGTGCCAGCAGTCTGCTCCGATATGGCTACACCTTC.

The rearrangement links TRBV4-3 to TRBJ1-2; D remains unclear. The germline V gene has CDR1 LGHNA and CDR2 YSLEER. This CDR3 spans 13 amino acids. Trimming took 4 bases from V and 4 from J, leaving 10 bases between them. The CDR3 nucleotides read TGCGCCAGCAGCCCGGCAGGCACCTATGGCTACACCTTC. This encodes CASSPAGTYGYTF.

The chain couples TRBV6-6 to TRBJ1-1; D is undetermined. This CDR3 comprises 15 residues. The germline V and J ends were trimmed by 7 bases and 0 bases, with 15 bases remaining between them. CDR1 MNHNY and CDR2 SVGAGI come from the germline V gene (reference sequence). The CDR3, as DNA: TGTGCCAGCACCCTAAACGGAATCATGAACACTGAAGCTTTCTTT. Protein: CASTLNGIMNTEAFF.

Only one count was recorded for this clonotype. The genes are TRBV4-2 and TRBJ2-4; D may be TRBD2 (6 bases). The closer fit of TRBJ2-7 to the DNA end suggests the J call may be wrong. Germline CDR1 and CDR2: LGHNA and YNFKEQ. The CDR3 has 14 residues. CDR3 protein: CASRNHGGNNEQYF. Written as DNA, the CDR3 is TGTGCCAGCAGGAATCACGGGGGAAATAACGAGCAGTACTTC.